This entry features one TCR beta chain sequence. The naive CD8 subset, CD45RO-negative cells positively selected for CCR7, excluded terminally differentiated effector memory CD45RA+ cells. The donors, healthy adults who were HIV-negative, had experienced no recent acute infections or vaccinations. The record originates from a study of shared clonotypes between healthy human individuals. Study-wide context: CD4 naive cells filled three plates per donor, CD4 memory three, CD8 naive two and CD8 memory one.

Trimming left V 1 base short and J 7 bases short, with 14 bases between. CDR3 length: 14 residues. CDR1 and CDR2 from the germline V gene are MGHRA and YSYEKL. Sequencing was performed with immunoSEQ multiplex PCR; in TCRdb, only in-frame clones are kept and a portion is missing. The sample has hundreds of thousands of clones, about 95% seen once. This TCR came from a woman in her twenties or thirties in good health. The specimen was naive CD8+ T cells sorted from blood. V is TRBV4-1 and J is TRBJ2-7; D remains ambiguous. CDR3 coding DNA: TGCGCCAGCAGCCAAGTCTCCGCTGACGGAGAGCAGTACTTC. It is translated as CASSQVSADGEQYF.